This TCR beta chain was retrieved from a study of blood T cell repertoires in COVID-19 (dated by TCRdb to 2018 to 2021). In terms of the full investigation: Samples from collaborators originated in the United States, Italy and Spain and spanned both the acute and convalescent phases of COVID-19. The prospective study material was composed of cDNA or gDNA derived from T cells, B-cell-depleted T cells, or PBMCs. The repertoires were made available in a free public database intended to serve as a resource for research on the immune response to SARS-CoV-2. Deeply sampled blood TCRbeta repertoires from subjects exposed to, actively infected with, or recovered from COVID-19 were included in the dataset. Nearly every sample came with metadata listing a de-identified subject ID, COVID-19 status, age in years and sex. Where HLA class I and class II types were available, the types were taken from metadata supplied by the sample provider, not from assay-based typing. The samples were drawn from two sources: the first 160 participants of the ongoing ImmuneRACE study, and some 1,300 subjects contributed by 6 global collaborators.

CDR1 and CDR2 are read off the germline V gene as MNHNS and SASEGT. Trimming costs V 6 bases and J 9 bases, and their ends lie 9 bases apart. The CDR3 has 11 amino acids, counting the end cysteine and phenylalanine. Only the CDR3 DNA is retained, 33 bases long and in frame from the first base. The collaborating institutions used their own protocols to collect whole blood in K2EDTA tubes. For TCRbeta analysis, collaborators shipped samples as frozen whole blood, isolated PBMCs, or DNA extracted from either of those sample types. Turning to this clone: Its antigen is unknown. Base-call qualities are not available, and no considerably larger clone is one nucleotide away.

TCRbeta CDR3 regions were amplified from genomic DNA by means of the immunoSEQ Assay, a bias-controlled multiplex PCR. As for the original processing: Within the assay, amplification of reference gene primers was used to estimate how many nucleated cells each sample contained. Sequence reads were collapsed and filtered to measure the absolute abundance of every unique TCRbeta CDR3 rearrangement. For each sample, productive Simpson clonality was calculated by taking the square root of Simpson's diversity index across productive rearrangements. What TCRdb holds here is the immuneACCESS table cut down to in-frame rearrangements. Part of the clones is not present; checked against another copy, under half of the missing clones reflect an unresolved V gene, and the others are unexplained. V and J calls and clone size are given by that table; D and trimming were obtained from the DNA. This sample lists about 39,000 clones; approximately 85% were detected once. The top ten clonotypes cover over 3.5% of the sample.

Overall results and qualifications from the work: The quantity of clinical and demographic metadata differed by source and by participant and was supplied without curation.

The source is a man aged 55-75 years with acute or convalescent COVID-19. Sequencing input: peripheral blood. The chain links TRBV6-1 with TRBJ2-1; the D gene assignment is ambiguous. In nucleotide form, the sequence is TGTGCCAGCAGCTCTTTTAGTGAGCAGTTCTTC. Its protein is CASSSFSEQFF.